This TCR beta chain stems from a study of technical replicates of blood from a handful of donors (dated by TCRdb to 2015 to 2018). Library preparation was by the immunoSEQ multiplex PCR assay. TCRdb took this table from immuneACCESS and kept in-frame rearrangements with V and J called. Such tables lack part of the clones; where checked against another copy, unresolved V genes explain under half of the gap, and the rest is unexplained. The sample table shows 50,000 to 70,000 clones, and approximately 94% are seen once. The ten largest clones add up to 2.5% to 3.5% of the sample. Unmatched junction bases come to 6, with V trimmed by 1 base and J by 2 bases. Looking up the germline V gene (reference sequence) yields CDR1 PRHDT and CDR2 FYEKMQ. The CDR3 holds 16 amino acids from the cysteine to the phenylalanine. Here the CDR3 DNA is all that survives: 48 bases in frame from base 1. Note on this clone: Its antigen is unknown. No much larger clonotype is one base removed from it; base qualities were not supplied.

The TCR comes from a human donor in good health. Some clones in this sample may be carry-over from other donors' samples. The chain was built from TRBV13 and TRBJ2-3; 7 nucleotides in the junction match TRBD2. The sample comprised PBMCs. In nucleotides, the sequence is TGTGCCAGCAGCTTAGAACTAGCGCGACTCACAGATACGCAGTATTTT. Its product reads: CASSLELARLTDTQYF. The variable domain in full, with residues beyond the CDR3 obtained from the reference TRBV13 and TRBJ2-3 genes, is AAGVIQSPRHLIKEKRETATLKCYPIPRHDTVYWYQQGPGQDPQFLISFYEKMQSDKGSIPDRFSAQQFSDYHSELNMSSLELGDSALYFCASSLELARLTDTQYFGPGTRLTVL.